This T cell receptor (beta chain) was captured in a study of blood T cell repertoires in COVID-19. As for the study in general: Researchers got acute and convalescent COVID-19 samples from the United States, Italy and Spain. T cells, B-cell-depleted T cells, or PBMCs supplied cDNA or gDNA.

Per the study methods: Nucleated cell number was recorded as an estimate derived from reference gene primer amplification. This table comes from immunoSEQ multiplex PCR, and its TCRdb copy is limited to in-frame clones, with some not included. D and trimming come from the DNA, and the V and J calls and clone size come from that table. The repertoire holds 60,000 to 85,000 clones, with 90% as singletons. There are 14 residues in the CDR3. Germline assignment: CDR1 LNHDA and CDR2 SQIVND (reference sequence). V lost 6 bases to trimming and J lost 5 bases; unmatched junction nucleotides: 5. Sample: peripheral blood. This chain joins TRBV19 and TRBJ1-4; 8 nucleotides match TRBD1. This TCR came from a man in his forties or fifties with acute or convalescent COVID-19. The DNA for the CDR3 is TGTGCCAGTAGAAGCACAGGGGGGAATGAAAAACTGTTTTTT. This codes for CASRSTGGNEKLFF.